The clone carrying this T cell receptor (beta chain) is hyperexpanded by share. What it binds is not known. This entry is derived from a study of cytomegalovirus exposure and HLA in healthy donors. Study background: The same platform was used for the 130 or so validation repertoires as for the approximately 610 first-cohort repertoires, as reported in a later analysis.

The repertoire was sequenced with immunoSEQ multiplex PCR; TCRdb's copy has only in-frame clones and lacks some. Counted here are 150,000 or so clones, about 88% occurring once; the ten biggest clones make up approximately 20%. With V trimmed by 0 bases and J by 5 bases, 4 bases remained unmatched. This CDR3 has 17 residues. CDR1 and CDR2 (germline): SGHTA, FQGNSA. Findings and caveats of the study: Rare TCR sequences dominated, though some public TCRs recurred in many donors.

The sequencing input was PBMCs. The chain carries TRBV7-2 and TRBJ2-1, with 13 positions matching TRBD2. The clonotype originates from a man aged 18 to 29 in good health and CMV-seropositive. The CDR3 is CASSLAGTSGANNEQFF. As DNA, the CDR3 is TGTGCCAGCAGCTTAGCCGGGACTAGCGGGGCCAACAATGAGCAGTTCTTC. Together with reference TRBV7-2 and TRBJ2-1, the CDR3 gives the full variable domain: GAGVSQSPSNKVTEKGKDVELRCDPISGHTALYWYRQSLGQGLEFLIYFQGNSAPDKSGLPSDRFSAERTGGSVSTLTIQRTQQEDSAVYLCASSLAGTSGANNEQFFGPGTRLTVL.